In this sample, the clone carrying this TCR beta chain turned up many times. Using MiXCR, TCRdb reanalyzed the PCR reads. Among 40,000 to 50,000 clones listed, about 12% were seen once. All patients were treatment-naive before thyroid surgery. The CDR3 runs 14 residues. V shed 5 bases and J 4 bases; nucleotides not matched to a gene: 4. Germline CDR1 reads MNHEY; CDR2 reads SMNVEV (reference sequence). The data belong to a study of metastatic and nonmetastatic thyroid tumors. Sequencing was performed on blood. The V and J genes are TRBV27 and TRBJ1-4; TRBD1 matches at 7 bases. The sequence derives from a male donor with papillary thyroid cancer or a benign thyroid nodule (not recorded which). Some clones in this sample may be carry-over from other donors' samples. CDR3 nucleotides: TGTGCCAGCAGTGGACGACAGGGTAATGAAAAACTGTTTTTT. Protein: CASSGRQGNEKLFF.